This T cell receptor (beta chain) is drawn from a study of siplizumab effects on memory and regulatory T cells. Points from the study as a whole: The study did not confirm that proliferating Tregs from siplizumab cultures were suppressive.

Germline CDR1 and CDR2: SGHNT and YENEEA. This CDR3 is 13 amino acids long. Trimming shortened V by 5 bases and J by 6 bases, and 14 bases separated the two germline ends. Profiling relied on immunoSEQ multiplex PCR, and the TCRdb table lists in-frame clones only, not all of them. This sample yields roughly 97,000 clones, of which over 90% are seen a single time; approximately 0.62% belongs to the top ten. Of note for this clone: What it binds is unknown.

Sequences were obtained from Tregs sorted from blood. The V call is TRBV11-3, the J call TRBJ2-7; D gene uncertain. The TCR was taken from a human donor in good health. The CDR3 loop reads CASSHRRGFEQYF. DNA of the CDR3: TGTGCCAGCAGCCACCGACGAGGCTTCGAGCAGTACTTC. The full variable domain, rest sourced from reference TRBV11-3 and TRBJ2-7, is EAGVVQSPRYKIIEKKQPVAFWCNPISGHNTLYWYLQNLGQGPELLIRYENEEAVDDSQLPKDRFSAERLKGVDSTLKIQPAELGDSAVYLCASSHRRGFEQYFGPGTRLTVT.